One T cell receptor beta chain is described in this entry. Its cognate antigen is unknown. The sample is drawn from a study of beta chain features in type 1 diabetes. Points from the study as a whole: A pattern of fewer insertions and more deletions at VDJ junctions was seen in type 1 diabetes patients. TCRB CDR3 length was moderately but significantly reduced in all four CD4+ subsets of Type 1 diabetes patients.

V was cut by 3 bases and J by 0 bases, with 12 bases left in between. The CDR3 length is 16 residues. The germline gives CDR1 SGDLS, CDR2 YYNGEE. Each of the CD4+ naive, central memory, regulatory and stem cell-like memory populations was sorted via CD45RO/CCR7/CD25/CD127/CD95/CD27. Reverse transcribing all isolated RNA meant expressed TCRB transcripts were sequenced. The assay was immunoSEQ multiplex PCR, and TCRdb's table has in-frame clones only and misses some. The sample holds about 660,000 clones, roughly 13% seen once. The source is a man aged 18 to 30 with type 1 diabetes. The gene calls are TRBV9 and TRBJ1-4; D is uncertain. The sample was naive CD4+ T cells from blood. CDR3 nucleotides: TGTGCCAGCAGCGCTCAAAACACTGCAACTAATGAAAAACTGTTTTTT. This encodes CASSAQNTATNEKLFF.